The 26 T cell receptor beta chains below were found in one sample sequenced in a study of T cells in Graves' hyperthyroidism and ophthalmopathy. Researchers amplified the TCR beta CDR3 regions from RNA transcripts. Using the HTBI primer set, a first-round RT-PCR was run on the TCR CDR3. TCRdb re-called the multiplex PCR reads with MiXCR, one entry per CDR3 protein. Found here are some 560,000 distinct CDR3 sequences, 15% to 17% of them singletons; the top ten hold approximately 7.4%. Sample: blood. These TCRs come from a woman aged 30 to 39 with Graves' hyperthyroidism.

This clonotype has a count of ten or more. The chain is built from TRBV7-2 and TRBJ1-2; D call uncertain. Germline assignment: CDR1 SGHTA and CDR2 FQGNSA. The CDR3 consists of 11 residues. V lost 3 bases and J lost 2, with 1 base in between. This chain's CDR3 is CASSLNYGYTF. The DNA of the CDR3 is TGTGCCAGCAGCTTGAACTATGGCTACACCTTC. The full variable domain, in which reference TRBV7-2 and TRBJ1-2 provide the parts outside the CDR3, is GAGVSQSPSNKVTEKGKDVELRCDPISGHTALYWYRQSLGQGLEFLIYFQGNSAPDKSGLPSDRFSAERTGGSVSTLTIQRTQQEDSAVYLCASSLNYGYTFGSGTRLTVV.

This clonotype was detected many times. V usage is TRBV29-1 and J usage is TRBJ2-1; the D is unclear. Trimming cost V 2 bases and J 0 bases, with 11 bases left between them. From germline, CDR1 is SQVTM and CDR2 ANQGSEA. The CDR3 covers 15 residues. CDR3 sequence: CSVERLDSSYNEQFF. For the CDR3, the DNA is TGCAGCGTTGAACGGCTAGATAGCTCCTACAATGAGCAGTTCTTC.

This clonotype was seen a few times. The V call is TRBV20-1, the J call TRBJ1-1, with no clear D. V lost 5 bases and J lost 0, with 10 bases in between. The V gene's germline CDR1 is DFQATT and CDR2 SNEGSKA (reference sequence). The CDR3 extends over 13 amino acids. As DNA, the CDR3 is TGCAGTGCTTTTAGGCCCATGAACACTGAAGCTTTCTTT. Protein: CSAFRPMNTEAFF.

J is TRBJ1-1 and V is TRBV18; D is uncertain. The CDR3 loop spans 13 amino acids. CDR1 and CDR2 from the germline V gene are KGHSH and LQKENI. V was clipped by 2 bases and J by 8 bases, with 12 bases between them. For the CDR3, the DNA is TGTGCCAGCTCACCAGTAGGTCCGAGAGAAGCTTTCTTT. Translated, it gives CASSPVGPREAFF.

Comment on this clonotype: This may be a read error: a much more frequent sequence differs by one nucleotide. CDR3 sequence (DNA): TGCAGTGCTAGCCTCTCGACAGGCCGTGTCGAGACCCAGTTCTTC. Its protein is CSASLSTGRVETQFF. The V gene is TRBV20-1, the J gene TRBJ2-5, with D possibly TRBD1 on 6 matching bases. The assigned J gene may be wrong: the sequence end matches TRBJ2-1 better. Germline CDR1 is DFQATT and CDR2 is SNEGSKA (reference sequence). This CDR3 region has 15 residues.

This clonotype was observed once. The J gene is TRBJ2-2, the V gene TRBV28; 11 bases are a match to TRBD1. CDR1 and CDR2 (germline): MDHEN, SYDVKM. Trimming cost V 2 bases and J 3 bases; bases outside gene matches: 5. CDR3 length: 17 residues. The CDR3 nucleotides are TGTGCCAGCAGTTTAGGACAGGGGGCGCTGGACACCGGGGAGCTGTTTTTT. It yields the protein CASSLGQGALDTGELFF.

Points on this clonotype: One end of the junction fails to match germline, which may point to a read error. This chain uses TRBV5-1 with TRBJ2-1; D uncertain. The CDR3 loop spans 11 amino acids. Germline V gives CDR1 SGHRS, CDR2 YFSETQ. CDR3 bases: TGTGCCAGCAGCTTACGAGTAGAGCAGTTCTTC. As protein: CASSLRVEQFF.

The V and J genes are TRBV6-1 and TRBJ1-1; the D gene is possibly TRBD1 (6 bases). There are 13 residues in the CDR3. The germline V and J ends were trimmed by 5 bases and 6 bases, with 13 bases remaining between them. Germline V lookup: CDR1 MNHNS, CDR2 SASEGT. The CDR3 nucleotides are TGTGCCAGCAGTCAGCAGGGGATCTCTGAAGCTTTCTTT. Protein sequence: CASSQQGISEAFF.

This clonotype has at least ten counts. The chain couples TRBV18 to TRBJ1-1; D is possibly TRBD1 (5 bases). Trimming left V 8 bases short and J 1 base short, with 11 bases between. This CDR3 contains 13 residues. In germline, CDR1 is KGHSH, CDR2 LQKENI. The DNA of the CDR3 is TGTGCCAGCAGCCCACAGGAGAACACTGAAGCTTTCTTT. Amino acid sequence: CASSPQENTEAFF.

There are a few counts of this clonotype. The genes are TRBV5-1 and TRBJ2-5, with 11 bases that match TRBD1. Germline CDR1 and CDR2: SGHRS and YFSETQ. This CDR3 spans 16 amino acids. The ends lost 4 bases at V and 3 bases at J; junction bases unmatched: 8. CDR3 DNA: TGCGCCAGCAGCCAACCAAGGACAGGGGGCGAAGAGACCCAGTACTTC. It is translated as CASSQPRTGGEETQYF.

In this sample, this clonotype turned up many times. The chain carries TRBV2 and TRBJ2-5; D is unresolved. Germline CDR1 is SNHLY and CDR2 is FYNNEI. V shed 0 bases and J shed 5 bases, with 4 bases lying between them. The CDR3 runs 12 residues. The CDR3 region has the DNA TGTGCCAGCAGTGAAGCGCAGGAGACCCAGTACTTC. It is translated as CASSEAQETQYF.

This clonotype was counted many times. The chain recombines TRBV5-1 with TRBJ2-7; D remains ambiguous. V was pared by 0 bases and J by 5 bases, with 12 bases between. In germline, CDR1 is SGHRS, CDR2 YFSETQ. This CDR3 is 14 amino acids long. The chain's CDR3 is CASSLGAFPDEQYF. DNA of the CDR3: TGCGCCAGCAGCTTGGGGGCCTTCCCAGACGAGCAGTACTTC.

The CDR3 DNA reads TGTGCCAGCAGCTGGGGACTGAAATACGAGCAGTACTTC. Amino acid sequence: CASSWGLKYEQYF. The chain uses TRBV5-5 and TRBJ2-7; a weak D match, TRBD2 (6 bases). V was clipped by 3 bases and J by 4 bases, with 11 bases between them. The CDR3 consists of 13 residues. Germline V gene lookup returns CDR1 SGHKS and CDR2 YYEKEE (reference sequence).

CDR3 in amino acids: CSARGEGNVSNTEAFF. CDR3 nucleotides: TGCAGTGCAAGGGGGGAGGGTAATGTTTCGAACACTGAAGCTTTCTTT. The gene calls are TRBV20-1 and TRBJ1-1, with D possibly being TRBD1 (6 bases). The CDR3 is 16 residues long. V lost 6 bases, J lost 1 base, and 21 bases lay in between. CDR1 and CDR2 from the germline V gene are DFQATT and SNEGSKA (reference sequence).

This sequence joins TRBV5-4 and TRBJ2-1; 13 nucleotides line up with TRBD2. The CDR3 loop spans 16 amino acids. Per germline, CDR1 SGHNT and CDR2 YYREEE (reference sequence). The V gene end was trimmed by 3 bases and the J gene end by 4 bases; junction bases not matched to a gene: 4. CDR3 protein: CASSSPGLAGYNEQFF. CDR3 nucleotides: TGTGCCAGCAGCTCTCCGGGACTAGCGGGATACAATGAGCAGTTCTTC.

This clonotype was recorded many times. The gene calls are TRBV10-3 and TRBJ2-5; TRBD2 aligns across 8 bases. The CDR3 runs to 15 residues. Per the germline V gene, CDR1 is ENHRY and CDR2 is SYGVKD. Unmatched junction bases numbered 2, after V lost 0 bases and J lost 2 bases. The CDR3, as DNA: TGTGCCATCAGTGAGTCCACTAGCGGTCAAGAGACCCAGTACTTC. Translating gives CAISESTSGQETQYF.

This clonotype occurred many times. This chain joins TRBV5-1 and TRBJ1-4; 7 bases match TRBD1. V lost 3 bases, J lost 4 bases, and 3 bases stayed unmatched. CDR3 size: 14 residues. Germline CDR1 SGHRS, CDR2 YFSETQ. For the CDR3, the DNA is TGCGCCAGCAGCTCGGGACAGTATAATGAAAAACTGTTTTTT. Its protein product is CASSSGQYNEKLFF.

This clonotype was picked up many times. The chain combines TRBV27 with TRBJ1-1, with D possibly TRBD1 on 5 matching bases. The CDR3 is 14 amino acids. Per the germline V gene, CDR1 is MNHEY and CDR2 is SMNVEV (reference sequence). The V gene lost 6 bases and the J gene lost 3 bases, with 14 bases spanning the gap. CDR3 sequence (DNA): TGTGCCAGCAGCCTCCTAGACAGCGACACTGAAGCTTTCTTT. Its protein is CASSLLDSDTEAFF.

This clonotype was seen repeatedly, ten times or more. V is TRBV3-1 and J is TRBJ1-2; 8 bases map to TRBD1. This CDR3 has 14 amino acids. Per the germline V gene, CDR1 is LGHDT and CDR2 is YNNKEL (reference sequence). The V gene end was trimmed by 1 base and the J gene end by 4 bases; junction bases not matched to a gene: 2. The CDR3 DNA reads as TGTGCCAGCAGCCAAGCTACAGGGGGCTATGGCTACACCTTC. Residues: CASSQATGGYGYTF.

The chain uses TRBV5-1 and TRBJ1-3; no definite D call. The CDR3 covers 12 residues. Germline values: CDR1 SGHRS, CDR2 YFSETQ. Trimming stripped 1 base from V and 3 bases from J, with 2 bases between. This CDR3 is CASSLNGNTIYF. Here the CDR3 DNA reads TGCGCCAGCAGCTTGAATGGAAACACCATATATTTT.

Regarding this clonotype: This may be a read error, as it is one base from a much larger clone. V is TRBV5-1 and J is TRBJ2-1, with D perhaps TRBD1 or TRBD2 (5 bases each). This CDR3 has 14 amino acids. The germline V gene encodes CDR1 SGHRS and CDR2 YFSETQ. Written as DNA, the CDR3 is TGCGCCAGCAGCACAGGAGGTTCCTACGATGAGCAGTTCTTC. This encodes CASSTGGSYDEQFF.

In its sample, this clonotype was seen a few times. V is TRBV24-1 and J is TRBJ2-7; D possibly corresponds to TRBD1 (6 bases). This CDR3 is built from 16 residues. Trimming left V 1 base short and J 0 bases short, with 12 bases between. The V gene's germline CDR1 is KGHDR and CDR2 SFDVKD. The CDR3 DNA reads TGTGCCACCAGTGATTTTCGGCAGGGGAGCTCCTACGAGCAGTACTTC. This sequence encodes CATSDFRQGSSYEQYF.

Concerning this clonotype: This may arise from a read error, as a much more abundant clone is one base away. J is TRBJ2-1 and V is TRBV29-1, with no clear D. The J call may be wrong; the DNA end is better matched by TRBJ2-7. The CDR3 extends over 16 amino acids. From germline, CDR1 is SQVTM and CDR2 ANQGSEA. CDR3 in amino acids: CSVDLSIRVVGNEQYF. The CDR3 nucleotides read TGCAGCGTTGATCTCTCGATTCGGGTGGTTGGCAATGAGCAGTACTTC.

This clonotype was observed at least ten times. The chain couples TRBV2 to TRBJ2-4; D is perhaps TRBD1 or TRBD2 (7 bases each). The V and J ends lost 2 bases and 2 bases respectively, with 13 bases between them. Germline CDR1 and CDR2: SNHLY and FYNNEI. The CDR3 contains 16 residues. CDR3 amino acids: CASSERQGGTKNIQYF. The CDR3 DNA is TGTGCCAGCAGTGAACGACAGGGAGGGACCAAAAACATTCAGTACTTC.

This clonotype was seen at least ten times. CDR3 sequence: CASSLIRTTGELFF. CDR3 DNA sequence: TGTGCCAGCAGCTTAATAAGAACCACCGGGGAGCTGTTTTTT. V gene TRBV7-2 combines with J gene TRBJ2-2; no reliable D call. The CDR3 sequence is 14 residues long. Germline CDR1 SGHTA, CDR2 FQGNSA. With 2 bases removed from V and 4 bases from J, the gap between germline ends came to 8 bases.

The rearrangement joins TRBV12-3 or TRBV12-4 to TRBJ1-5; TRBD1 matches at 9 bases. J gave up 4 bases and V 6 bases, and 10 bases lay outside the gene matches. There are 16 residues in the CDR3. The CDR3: CASSIAGGTGNQPQHF. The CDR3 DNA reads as TGTGCCAGCAGCATAGCGGGAGGGACAGGGAATCAGCCCCAGCATTTT.